One sample yielded the 32 T cell receptor beta chains listed below, sequenced in a study of T-cell memory formation after mild COVID-19. TCRdb re-analysed the 5' RACE reads in MiXCR, keeping a single row per CDR3 protein. Among 550,000 to 600,000 distinct CDR3 sequences, roughly 17% were seen once, and the ten largest hold about 7.5%. Sequencing was done on a sample of PBMCs or a T cell subset sorted from them (not recorded which). The receptors come from an adult woman who had mild COVID-19 (a few samples of this study predate the infection). Cell type and time point are not known.

This clonotype occurred a few times. The rearrangement uses TRBV7-9 and TRBJ1-1; D gene ambiguous. Trimming cost V 5 bases and J 2 bases, with 15 bases left between them. This CDR3 spans 15 amino acids. Per the germline V gene, CDR1 is SEHNR and CDR2 is FQNEAQ (reference sequence). The DNA for the CDR3 is TGTGCCAGCAGCGTGGGGTTGCAGAGCAACACTGAAGCTTTCTTT. Translated: CASSVGLQSNTEAFF. The variable domain in full, with the rest retrieved from reference TRBV7-9 and TRBJ1-1, is DTGVSQNPRHKITKRGQNVTFRCDPISEHNRLYWYRQTLGQGPEFLTYFQNEAQLEKSRLLSDRFSAERPKGSFSTLEIQRTEQGDSAMYLCASSVGLQSNTEAFFGQGTRLTVV.

The chain has TRBV7-2 and TRBJ2-6; no clear D gene. This CDR3 contains 13 residues. The germline V gene has CDR1 SGHTA and CDR2 FQGNSA. CDR3: CASLGAGANVLTF. The CDR3 nucleotides are TGTGCGAGCCTTGGGGCTGGGGCCAACGTCCTGACTTTC.

This clonotype was observed a handful of times. This chain connects TRBV12-3 or TRBV12-4 to TRBJ2-7, with 9 bases that match TRBD1. Trimming at V came to 3 bases and at J to 5 bases, leaving 5 bases not matched to a gene. The CDR3 length is 14 residues. The CDR3, as DNA: TGTGCCAGCAGTTTGACGGACAGGGGTAACGAGCAGTACTTC. Translation gives CASSLTDRGNEQYF.

The chain joins TRBV9 to TRBJ2-3, with D possibly being TRBD2 (6 bases). Germline V gives CDR1 SGDLS, CDR2 YYNGEE. Trimming removed 0 bases from V and 0 bases from J, with 14 bases in between. The CDR3 covers 17 residues. The CDR3 region has the DNA TGTGCCAGCAGCGTAGGGGGAGGAGACTCTAGCACAGATACGCAGTATTTT. This translates into CASSVGGGDSSTDTQYF.

The rearrangement joins TRBV6-5 to TRBJ1-2; D is perhaps TRBD1 (6 bases). The germline V gene has CDR1 MNHEY and CDR2 SVGAGI. CDR3 length: 13 residues. Trimming shortened V by 9 bases and J by 8 bases, and 19 bases separated the two germline ends. The CDR3 coding sequence is TGTGCCAGTTCAATTACAGGGAGGCTCGGCTACACCTTC. It codes for CASSITGRLGYTF.

The sample holds a few counts of this clonotype. The chain couples TRBV9 to TRBJ2-1, with D perhaps TRBD2 (6 bases). With 0 bases removed from V and 6 bases from J, the gap between germline ends came to 10 bases. This CDR3 is 14 amino acids long. CDR1 SGDLS and CDR2 YYNGEE come from the germline V gene. The CDR3 DNA sequence: TGTGCCAGCAGCGTAGAAACTAGCTCCAATGAGCAGTTCTTC. Protein sequence: CASSVETSSNEQFF.

The chain recombines TRBV3-1 with TRBJ2-6; no reliable D call. CDR1 is LGHDT and CDR2 is YNNKEL in the germline V gene (reference sequence). Trimming shortened V by 4 bases and J by 1 base, and 8 bases separated the two germline ends. The CDR3 runs to 15 residues. CDR3 bases: TGTGCCAGCAGCCCCAGAGCTTCTGGGGCCAACGTCCTGACTTTC. Its protein product is CASSPRASGANVLTF.

The chain carries TRBV11-2 and TRBJ2-1; D call uncertain. The length of the CDR3 is 14 residues. CDR1 is SGHAT and CDR2 is FQNNGV in the germline V gene. V lost 5 bases to trimming and J lost 6 bases, with 14 bases between them. DNA of the CDR3: TGTGCCAGCAGCGCGTCGACGGCGGCCAATGAGCAGTTCTTC. This encodes CASSASTAANEQFF. The full variable domain, completed using reference TRBV11-2 and TRBJ2-1, is EAGVAQSPRYKIIEKRQSVAFWCNPISGHATLYWYQQILGQGPKLLIQFQNNGVVDDSQLPKDRFSAERLKGVDSTLKIQPAKLEDSAVYLCASSASTAANEQFFGPGTRLTVL.

The CDR3 bases are TGCGCCAGCAGCCCCCCTCCTAGCGGGATCTACAATGAGCAGTTCTTC. This gives the protein CASSPPPSGIYNEQFF. The chain has TRBV5-1 and TRBJ2-1, with 9 bases matching TRBD2. Germline CDR1 is SGHRS and CDR2 is YFSETQ. The length of the CDR3 is 16 residues. J gave up 3 bases and V 4 bases, and 8 bases lay outside the gene matches.

The chain links TRBV4-1 to TRBJ2-3; the match to TRBD1 covers 9 bases. This CDR3 is built from 17 residues. V lost 2 bases to trimming and J lost 6 bases; unmatched junction nucleotides: 12. Germline CDR1 is MGHRA and CDR2 is YSYEKL. CDR3 coding DNA: TGCGCCAGCAGCCAAACCGAGGACAGGGGATCGCGGGATACGCAGTATTTT. It is translated as CASSQTEDRGSRDTQYF.

The table lists this clonotype with a few counts. J is TRBJ1-4 and V is TRBV4-2, with D possibly matching TRBD1 (5 bases). Trimming took off 0 bases at V and 7 bases at J, with 9 bases between the two ends. CDR3 size: 14 residues. Germline V CDR1 and CDR2: LGHNA, YNFKEQ. In DNA, the CDR3 is TGTGCCAGCAGCCAAGATCTCGGGGGTGAAAAACTGTTTTTT. Amino acids: CASSQDLGGEKLFF.

The V gene is TRBV20-1, the J gene TRBJ1-1; unclear D gene. The V and J ends lost 5 bases and 0 bases respectively, with 16 bases between them. Germline V lookup: CDR1 DFQATT, CDR2 SNEGSKA (reference sequence). CDR3 length equals 15 residues. The CDR3 here is CSAPNIFTMNTEAFF. The CDR3 coding sequence is TGCAGTGCTCCGAATATTTTCACGATGAACACTGAAGCTTTCTTT.

V usage is TRBV3-1 and J usage is TRBJ1-2; D is possibly TRBD1 (5 bases). CDR3 length equals 16 residues. Germline-derived CDR1 and CDR2 are LGHDT and YNNKEL (reference sequence). Trimming shortened V by 0 bases and J by 4 bases, and 15 bases separated the two germline ends. In DNA, the CDR3 is TGTGCCAGCAGCCAAGATATAAGGGGTCGGGGCTATGGCTACACCTTC. Translating gives CASSQDIRGRGYGYTF.

At least ten counts were recorded for this clonotype. V gene TRBV2 combines with J gene TRBJ2-3; unclear D gene. There are 14 residues in the CDR3. Trimming took 8 bases from V and 0 from J, leaving 12 bases between them. Germline V gene lookup returns CDR1 SNHLY and CDR2 FYNNEI. The CDR3 spells CASLMDGSTDTQYF. For the CDR3, the DNA is TGTGCCAGCCTAATGGACGGTAGCACAGATACGCAGTATTTT.

The sample holds a few counts of this clonotype. This chain uses TRBV9 with TRBJ2-7; D is unclear. Germline V lookup: CDR1 SGDLS, CDR2 YYNGEE. The CDR3 loop spans 13 amino acids. V dropped 4 bases and J dropped 3 bases, with 11 bases sitting between them. CDR3 amino acids: CASSPSTLYEQYF. As DNA, the CDR3 is TGTGCCAGCAGCCCCAGTACCCTCTACGAGCAGTACTTC.

The chain joins TRBV12-3 or TRBV12-4 to TRBJ2-7; 9 bases are a match to TRBD1. V shed 5 bases and J 2 bases; nucleotides not matched to a gene: 13. The CDR3 is made up of 17 amino acids. For the CDR3, the DNA is TGTGCCAGCAGTAAGTCGGCGGGACAGGGTATGGCCTACGAGCAGTACTTC. This translates into CASSKSAGQGMAYEQYF.

In its sample, this clonotype was seen a few times. CDR3 DNA sequence: TGTGCCAGCAGCTCCGGACTGATCACACCCCCGTTCTACGAGCAGTACTTC. Its translation is CASSSGLITPPFYEQYF. V is TRBV7-9 and J is TRBJ2-7; TRBD2 is a possible D gene (5 bases). The germline gives CDR1 SEHNR, CDR2 FQNEAQ (reference sequence). CDR3 length: 17 residues. The ends were cut back, 4 bases at V and 3 bases at J, with 22 bases in the middle.

J is TRBJ2-5 and V is TRBV7-8; 9 bases are shared with TRBD1. The CDR3 covers 16 residues. V dropped 5 bases and J dropped 5; count of bases not matched to a gene: 12. Per the germline V gene, CDR1 is SGHVS and CDR2 is FQNEAQ. Here the CDR3 DNA reads TGTGCCAGCAGCCCTCACCCCCGACAGGGGGTCGAGACCCAGTACTTC. Amino acids: CASSPHPRQGVETQYF.

CDR3 nucleotide sequence: TGTGCCAGCAGTACCGAGGCCCCCAATCAGCCCCAGCATTTT. Translating gives CASSTEAPNQPQHF. This chain uses TRBV6-4 with TRBJ1-5; the D is unclear. Deletions cut 5 bases from V and 3 bases from J, with 11 bases between. Germline V gene data show CDR1 as MRHNA and CDR2 as SNTAGT. The CDR3 totals 14 residues.

The chain recombines TRBV7-6 with TRBJ1-1; weak D call: TRBD1 (6 bases). V lost 5 bases to trimming and J lost 4 bases, with 14 bases between them. The CDR3 extends over 14 amino acids. CDR1 and CDR2 from the germline V gene are SGHVS and FNYEAQ. This CDR3 reads CASSSLGGGTEAFF. CDR3 DNA sequence: TGTGCCAGCAGCAGCTTAGGGGGGGGCACTGAAGCTTTCTTT.

The chain uses TRBV4-2 and TRBJ2-7, with 10 bases lining up with TRBD2. With V trimmed by 0 bases and J by 1 base, 3 bases remained unmatched. Germline loops: CDR1 LGHNA, CDR2 YNFKEQ. The CDR3 is 16 residues long. The DNA of the CDR3 is TGTGCCAGCAGCCAAGAAGCGGGAGGGACATCCTACGAGCAGTACTTC. Translating it yields CASSQEAGGTSYEQYF.

V is TRBV10-3 and J is TRBJ2-7, with TRBD2 identical over 12 bases. The CDR3 is 15 amino acids. The V gene's germline CDR1 is ENHRY and CDR2 SYGVKD. J lost 3 bases, V lost 5 bases, and 5 bases had no gene match. The CDR3 region has the DNA TGTGCCATCAGTCCAACACTAGCGGGGGGCTACGAGCAGTACTTC. Residues: CAISPTLAGGYEQYF.

This clonotype was counted only a few times. The chain couples TRBV4-3 to TRBJ1-6; D not certain. Germline CDR1 is LGHNA and CDR2 is YSLEER. V was shortened by 0 bases and J by 8 bases, with 8 bases between the two germline ends. This CDR3 comprises 14 residues. CDR3: CASSQESLYSPLHF. As DNA, the CDR3 is TGCGCCAGCAGCCAAGAATCGCTTTATTCACCCCTCCACTTT.

The chain joins TRBV7-6 to TRBJ1-1; D might be TRBD1 (6 bases). The V end lost 1 base, the J end lost 10 bases, and 25 bases lay between the germline ends. Germline V gene lookup returns CDR1 SGHVS and CDR2 FNYEAQ. This CDR3 has 17 residues. The CDR3 DNA is TGTGCCAGCAGCTTAGTTCGGGGGGACATACCCGTTTCCGGAGCTTTCTTT. Translated, it gives CASSLVRGDIPVSGAFF.

The genes are TRBV12-3 or TRBV12-4 and TRBJ2-1, with 8 bases identical to TRBD2. CDR3 length: 17 residues. Trimming removed 1 base from V and 7 bases from J; junction bases left unmatched: 12. The CDR3 DNA reads TGTGCCAGCAGTTTAGGAGGTTCAGCGGGAGTGCGAAATGAGCAGTTCTTC. The encoded protein is CASSLGGSAGVRNEQFF.

This chain links TRBV24-1 with TRBJ1-5, with D possibly TRBD1 on 5 matching bases. The CDR3 loop spans 14 amino acids. V was cut by 3 bases and J by 5 bases, with 10 bases left in between. The germline CDR1 and CDR2 sequences are KGHDR and SFDVKD. The CDR3 spells CATSDGGGDQPQHF. In nucleotides, the CDR3 is TGTGCCACCAGTGATGGGGGGGGAGATCAGCCCCAGCATTTT.

Here the CDR3 reads CAIRTSGVTDTQYF. CDR3 bases: TGTGCCATCAGGACTAGCGGGGTCACAGATACGCAGTATTTT. This chain uses TRBV10-3 with TRBJ2-3; 11 nucleotides align to TRBD2. This CDR3 region has 14 residues. The germline V gene encodes CDR1 ENHRY and CDR2 SYGVKD. The ends lost 6 bases at V and 2 bases at J; junction bases unmatched: 1.

This chain connects TRBV4-1 to TRBJ2-7; 8 bases are shared with TRBD1. This CDR3 region has 16 residues. From germline, CDR1 is MGHRA and CDR2 YSYEKL. After removal of 0 bases from V and 4 bases from J, the junction contained 8 bases not matched to a gene. The CDR3 loop is CASSQELQGAVYEQYF. CDR3 in DNA: TGCGCCAGCAGCCAAGAACTTCAGGGGGCGGTATACGAGCAGTACTTC.

This clonotype occurred many times. The V and J genes are TRBV5-4 and TRBJ1-1; TRBD1 is a possible D gene (6 bases). The CDR3 is 14 amino acids. V lost 3 bases and J 4 bases, leaving 13 bases between the germline ends. CDR1 SGHNT and CDR2 YYREEE come from the germline V gene (reference sequence). CDR3 protein: CASSWGGQVTEAFF. The DNA of the CDR3 is TGTGCCAGCAGCTGGGGGGGGCAGGTCACTGAAGCTTTCTTT.

The chain's CDR3 is CACQGQRFATNEKLFF. Written as DNA, the CDR3 is TGTGCCTGTCAGGGACAGCGATTTGCAACTAATGAAAAACTGTTTTTT. The V and J genes are TRBV30 and TRBJ1-4, with 7 nucleotides matching TRBD1. From germline, CDR1 is GTSNPN and CDR2 SVGIG (reference sequence). The ends lost 6 bases at V and 0 bases at J; junction bases unmatched: 10. The length of the CDR3 is 16 residues. Full variable domain (missing parts from reference TRBV30 and TRBJ1-4): SQTIHQWPATLVQPVGSPLSLECTVEGTSNPNLYWYRQAAGRGLQLLFYSVGIGQISSEVPQNLSASRPQDRQFILSSKKLLLSDSGFYLCACQGQRFATNEKLFFGSGTQLSVL.

This clonotype was found a few times. The chain couples TRBV6-2 or TRBV6-3 to TRBJ2-5; 13 bases line up with TRBD2. Germline values: CDR1 MNHEY, CDR2 SVGEGT. This CDR3 has 17 residues. V gave up 2 bases and J gave up 2 bases; unmatched junction bases: 5. As DNA, the CDR3 is TGTGCCAGCAGTTACGGGGGGACTAGCGGGACTCAAGAGACCCAGTACTTC. Protein: CASSYGGTSGTQETQYF.

The chain couples TRBV7-2 to TRBJ2-1; D unclear. CDR3 length: 14 residues. Germline V lookup: CDR1 SGHTA, CDR2 FQGNSA. The V and J ends lost 5 bases and 0 bases respectively, with 8 bases between them. This CDR3 is CASSVVSSYNEQFF. CDR3 DNA sequence: TGTGCCAGCAGCGTCGTTAGCTCCTACAATGAGCAGTTCTTC. The full variable domain, completed using reference TRBV7-2 and TRBJ2-1, is GAGVSQSPSNKVTEKGKDVELRCDPISGHTALYWYRQSLGQGLEFLIYFQGNSAPDKSGLPSDRFSAERTGGSVSTLTIQRTQQEDSAVYLCASSVVSSYNEQFFGPGTRLTVL.